These 25 T cell receptor beta chains originate from one sample sequenced in a study of blood T cell repertoires in COVID-19. Assay used: immunoSEQ multiplex PCR; TCRdb lists only in-frame clones, some missing. Among roughly 55,000 clones, roughly 84% were seen once, and the ten largest hold under 8.5%. Sequenced sample: peripheral blood. The receptors shown here come from a man aged 50 or older with active COVID-19.

V and J are TRBV6-2 or TRBV6-3 and TRBJ2-7; D possibly corresponds to TRBD2 (6 bases). The CDR3 is 11 residues long. Trimming shortened V by 6 bases and J by 6 bases, and 9 bases separated the two germline ends. The V gene's germline CDR1 is MNHEY and CDR2 SVGEGT. This CDR3 reads CASSHGGEQYF. The CDR3, as DNA: TGTGCCAGCAGCCACGGGGGCGAGCAGTACTTC.

This chain uses TRBV7-2 with TRBJ2-2; 8 bases agree with TRBD1. Germline CDR1 SGHTA, CDR2 FQGNSA. V lost 0 bases and J lost 5; bases outside the gene matches: 2. The length of the CDR3 is 15 residues. CDR3 protein: CASSLATGVTGELFF. The CDR3 DNA is TGTGCCAGCAGCTTAGCGACAGGGGTTACCGGGGAGCTGTTTTTT.

This clone was observed a single time. The chain links TRBV28 to TRBJ1-3; possible D gene TRBD1, 5 bases. Trimming took off 10 bases at V and 0 bases at J, with 13 bases between the two ends. The CDR3 consists of 14 residues. The germline CDR1 and CDR2 sequences are MDHEN and SYDVKM. For the CDR3, the DNA is TGTGCCACAGGGTACCTATTCTCTGGAAACACCATATATTTT. It translates to CATGYLFSGNTIYF.

The gene calls are TRBV7-2 and TRBJ1-1; 8 nucleotides match TRBD1. CDR3 length: 16 residues. V lost 1 base and J lost 5; bases outside the gene matches: 9. Germline V CDR1 and CDR2: SGHTA, FQGNSA. This chain's CDR3 is CASSLGNRGDVTEAFF. The CDR3 bases are TGTGCCAGCAGCTTAGGGAACAGGGGGGATGTAACTGAAGCTTTCTTT.

The chain carries TRBV19 and TRBJ1-5, with 9 bases matching TRBD1. The CDR3 is 13 residues long. Looked up from germline, CDR1 is LNHDA and CDR2 is SQIVND (reference sequence). Trimming removed 8 bases from V and 6 bases from J; junction bases left unmatched: 5. Written as DNA, the CDR3 is TGTGCCAGTGCCTCGACAGGGGGTCAGCCCCAGCATTTT. Its translation is CASASTGGQPQHF.

This rearrangement joins TRBV24-1 to TRBJ2-1; a possible D gene is TRBD2 (6 bases). V lost 3 bases and J lost 7, with 15 bases in between. This CDR3 has 15 amino acids. Per germline, CDR1 KGHDR and CDR2 SFDVKD. The CDR3 spells CATSDGGKSWNEQFF. The CDR3 nucleotides read TGTGCCACCAGTGATGGGGGGAAAAGTTGGAATGAGCAGTTCTTC.

The chain carries TRBV4-1 and TRBJ2-2, with D possibly TRBD2 on 5 matching bases. The germline V gene has CDR1 MGHRA and CDR2 YSYEKL. Trimming took 2 bases from V and 6 from J, leaving 7 bases between them. The CDR3 is 13 residues long. CDR3 DNA: TGCGCCAGCAGCCAACGGACTGCCGGGGAGCTGTTTTTT. Translated, it gives CASSQRTAGELFF.

The V gene is TRBV14, the J gene TRBJ2-1, with a possible D match to TRBD1 (6 bases). V lost 2 bases to trimming and J lost 7 bases, with 15 bases between them. Germline-derived CDR1 and CDR2 are SGHDN and FVKESK. This CDR3 spans 15 amino acids. The DNA for the CDR3 is TGTGCCAGCAGCCAACTCATTACAGGGTTGAATGAGCAGTTCTTC. Translated, it gives CASSQLITGLNEQFF. Looking up the rest from reference TRBV14 and TRBJ2-1 gives the full variable domain: EAGVTQFPSHSVIEKGQTVTLRCDPISGHDNLYWYRRVMGKEIKFLLHFVKESKQDESGMPNNRFLAERTGGTYSTLKVQPAELEDSGVYFCASSQLITGLNEQFFGPGTRLTVL.

This chain links TRBV3-1 (or the pseudogene TRBV3-2) with TRBJ2-3, with a tentative D call TRBD2 (5 bases). Trimming pared 6 bases from V and 10 bases from J, leaving 14 bases between. This CDR3 spans 12 amino acids. CDR1 LGHDT and CDR2 YNNKEL come from the germline V gene (reference sequence). CDR3 coding DNA: TGTGCCAGCAGTGGCAACCGGGGTGCGCAGTATTTT. Its translation is CASSGNRGAQYF.

This chain links TRBV6-5 with TRBJ2-4; D gene uncertain. From germline, CDR1 is MNHEY and CDR2 SVGAGI. This CDR3 is 15 amino acids long. Trimming shortened V by 7 bases and J by 0 bases, and 13 bases separated the two germline ends. CDR3 bases: TGTGCCAGCATCGGGTACACCCTAGCCAAAAACATTCAGTACTTC. Protein sequence: CASIGYTLAKNIQYF.

V gene TRBV19 combines with J gene TRBJ2-2; TRBD2 might be the D (7 bases). Germline lookup yields CDR1 LNHDA and CDR2 SQIVND (reference sequence). CDR3 size: 14 residues. The V end was cut by 4 bases, the J end by 7 bases, with 13 bases between. The CDR3 bases are TGTGCCAGTAGTAGCGGGGGCGCGGTCGGGGAGCTGTTTTTT. Translation: CASSSGGAVGELFF.

The chain combines TRBV7-8 with TRBJ2-1; 8 bases fit TRBD1. Germline values: CDR1 SGHVS, CDR2 FQNEAQ. V was clipped by 5 bases and J by 6 bases; unmatched bases: 12. The CDR3 has 16 amino acids. In DNA, the CDR3 is TGTGCCAGCAGCCCCGCTGGACAGGGTATCACCAATGAGCAGTTCTTC. It is translated as CASSPAGQGITNEQFF.

The chain links TRBV29-1 to TRBJ1-5, with D unresolved. The V gene's germline CDR1 is SQVTM and CDR2 ANQGSEA. The CDR3 contains 13 residues. CDR3 in DNA: TGCAGTCTCCCTGAGGAGGTCGGTCAGCCCCAGCATTTT. Residues: CSLPEEVGQPQHF. The whole variable domain, filled in from reference TRBV29-1 and TRBJ1-5, reads SAVISQKPSRDICQRGTSLTIQCQVDSQVTMMFWYRQQPGQSLTLIATANQGSEATYESGFVIDKFPISRPNLTFSTLTVSNMSPEDSSIYLCSLPEEVGQPQHFGDGTRLSIL.

The chain has TRBV7-2 and TRBJ1-6; a possible D gene is TRBD1 (5 bases). Trimming cost V 6 bases and J 7 bases, with 10 bases left between them. The V gene's germline CDR1 is SGHTA and CDR2 FQGNSA. CDR3 length equals 13 residues. The CDR3 sequence: CASRMGGNSPLHF. In nucleotides, the CDR3 is TGTGCCAGCAGAATGGGGGGGAATTCACCCCTCCACTTT.

The rearrangement uses TRBV10-3 and TRBJ1-3, with D perhaps TRBD1 (5 bases). Germline V lookup: CDR1 ENHRY, CDR2 SYGVKD. The CDR3 has 13 residues. V was cut by 10 bases and J by 4 bases, with 14 bases left in between. The CDR3 is CATRGGAGNTIYF. CDR3 nucleotide sequence: TGTGCCACTCGCGGAGGGGCCGGAAACACCATATATTTT.

This clone was observed a single time. The DNA of the CDR3 is TGTGCCAGCAGTCGTGAAGGAGGAACTGAAGCTTTCTTT. This sequence encodes CASSREGGTEAFF. The chain links TRBV27 to TRBJ1-1; no reliable D call. This CDR3 has 13 residues. The V and J ends lost 5 bases and 5 bases respectively, with 12 bases between them. Germline CDR1 MNHEY, CDR2 SMNVEV (reference sequence).

This clone showed up just once. The chain combines TRBV11-2 with TRBJ1-1, with no clear D. Germline CDR1 SGHAT, CDR2 FQNNGV. Trimming shortened V by 4 bases and J by 2 bases, and 17 bases separated the two germline ends. The CDR3 has 16 amino acids. The CDR3 sequence is CASSSPTTGLNTEAFF. As DNA, the CDR3 is TGTGCCAGCAGCTCCCCCACAACTGGGCTTAACACTGAAGCTTTCTTT.

The genes are TRBV7-8 and TRBJ2-7, with 7 positions matching TRBD2. V dropped 5 bases and J dropped 4; count of bases not matched to a gene: 17. The V gene's germline CDR1 is SGHVS and CDR2 FQNEAQ. The CDR3 extends over 17 amino acids. CDR3 residues: CASSPTLTARDYYEQYF. CDR3 nucleotide sequence: TGTGCCAGCAGCCCAACCTTGACGGCGCGGGACTATTACGAGCAGTACTTC. Variable domain in full (rest from reference TRBV7-8 and TRBJ2-7): GAGVSQSPRYKVAKRGQDVALRCDPISGHVSLFWYQQALGQGPEFLTYFQNEAQLDKSGLPSDRFFAERPEGSVSTLKIQRTQQEDSAVYLCASSPTLTARDYYEQYFGPGTRLTVT.

This sequence joins TRBV6-5 and TRBJ2-7, with a possible D match to TRBD2 (6 bases). V lost 0 bases and J 4 bases, leaving 13 bases between the germline ends. This CDR3 comprises 15 residues. Germline V gene sequence: CDR1 MNHEY, CDR2 SVGAGI. The CDR3 DNA is TGTGCCAGCAGTTACTCAGGCCTAGCGTTGTACGAGCAGTACTTC. Protein: CASSYSGLALYEQYF.

This chain uses TRBV3-1 (or the pseudogene TRBV3-2) with TRBJ2-1, with 7 bases that match TRBD2. CDR3 length: 13 amino acids. The junction had 5 bases not matched to a gene; V was cut back by 4 bases and J by 8 bases. Germline V gene data show CDR1 as LGHDT and CDR2 as YNNKEL (reference sequence). The CDR3 nucleotides are TGTGCCAGCAGCCCATGGGGAGGGGATGAGCAGTTCTTC. Protein product: CASSPWGGDEQFF.

This chain links TRBV5-1 with TRBJ2-3; a possible D gene is TRBD2 (5 bases). This CDR3 is 12 amino acids long. Germline CDR1 is SGHRS and CDR2 is YFSETQ. Trimming cost V 3 bases and J 4 bases, with 6 bases left between them. This chain's CDR3 is CASSWESDTQYF. The CDR3 bases are TGCGCCAGCAGCTGGGAGTCAGATACGCAGTATTTT.

The chain employs TRBV4-1 and TRBJ2-5, with 11 bases aligning to TRBD2. The germline V gene has CDR1 MGHRA and CDR2 YSYEKL. CDR3 length: 15 residues. The ends lost 3 bases at V and 5 bases at J; junction bases unmatched: 5. For the CDR3, the DNA is TGCGCCAGCAGCCAGGGTAGCGGGGGGGTGGAGACCCAGTACTTC. This translates into CASSQGSGGVETQYF.

The gene calls are TRBV19 and TRBJ1-1, with D perhaps TRBD1 (6 bases). Germline V CDR1 and CDR2: LNHDA, SQIVND (reference sequence). V gave up 2 bases and J gave up 6 bases, with 13 bases separating them. The CDR3 has 14 amino acids. The CDR3: CASSINGGQAEAFF. Written as DNA, the CDR3 is TGTGCCAGTAGTATAAATGGGGGACAAGCTGAAGCTTTCTTT.

The chain couples TRBV19 to TRBJ1-2; 10 bases map to TRBD1. The CDR3 has 15 amino acids. Germline V gene sequence: CDR1 LNHDA, CDR2 SQIVND (reference sequence). After removal of 0 bases from V and 6 bases from J, the junction contained 4 bases not matched to a gene. This chain's CDR3 is CASSIEGTGADGYTF. CDR3 sequence (DNA): TGTGCCAGTAGTATAGAAGGGACAGGGGCGGATGGCTACACCTTC. The variable domain in full, completed from reference TRBV19 and TRBJ1-2, reads DGGITQSPKYLFRKEGQNVTLSCEQNLNHDAMYWYRQDPGQGLRLIYYSQIVNDFQKGDIAEGYSVSREKKESFPLTVTSAQKNPTAFYLCASSIEGTGADGYTFGSGTRLTVV.

This chain uses TRBV5-1 with TRBJ1-4; D is unresolved. Trimming stripped 0 bases from V and 8 bases from J, with 14 bases between. Germline lookup yields CDR1 SGHRS and CDR2 YFSETQ. The CDR3 has 15 residues. The CDR3 nucleotides read TGCGCCAGCAGCTTGGCCGAAGCGGGTGGGGAAAAACTGTTTTTT. Translated, it gives CASSLAEAGGEKLFF.